The present TCR beta chain was sequenced within a study of cytomegalovirus exposure and HLA in healthy donors. Regarding the study as a whole: In a later analysis, HLA-C alleles had the fewest associated TCRs, DRB1 alleles the most. Researchers reportedly found TCR beta sequences accurately predicted most subjects' HLA-A and HLA-B alleles.

The sample holds a few counts of this clone. Antigen specificity is unknown. Donors showed nominal health when sampled, although they likely had unrecorded immune exposures. 13 Jbeta primers and 60 Vbeta primers were used for the PCR. Libraries were prepared by immunoSEQ multiplex PCR; TCRdb keeps only in-frame clonotypes and omits some of them. This repertoire shows around 160,000 clones, roughly 80% found once; its top ten account for roughly 2%. The sequencing sample was made of PBMCs. This clonotype was sampled from a human donor in good health.

This chain's CDR3 is CASSPSPDRVVGQYF. The DNA for the CDR3 is TGTGCCAGCAGTCCTTCCCCCGACAGGGTAGTGGGGCAGTACTTC. The J gene is TRBJ2-7, the V gene TRBV9, with 7 bases fitting TRBD1. Germline CDR1 reads SGDLS; CDR2 reads YYNGEE. The CDR3 extends over 15 amino acids. Trimming cost V 5 bases and J 9 bases; bases outside gene matches: 17.